This TCR beta chain was sequenced during a study of T cells in Graves' hyperthyroidism and ophthalmopathy. Findings and caveats of the study: Stable hyperthyroidism was separated from ophthalmopathy by a model based on 13 V-J features. Among thyroid clonotypes expanded above 0.001, most also appeared in blood.

This clonotype was picked up many times. Its antigen is still unknown. Amplification of TCR beta CDR3 regions used RNA as the template. HTBI primers drove first-round RT-PCR of the TCR CDR3. MiXCR, applied by TCRdb to the multiplex PCR reads, yields one record per CDR3 protein. Here the sample spans about 740,000 distinct CDR3 sequences, less than 15% being singletons. CDR3 length: 14 amino acids. Between the trimmed V and J ends, which lost 1 base and 4 bases, there was a span of 7 bases. Sequencing was performed on blood. J is TRBJ2-2 and V is TRBV12-3 or TRBV12-4; D remains unclear. This receptor was identified in a woman aged 18-29 years with Graves' hyperthyroidism. The CDR3 coding sequence is TGTGCCAGCAGTTTAGGCTCGTCCACCGGGGAGCTGTTTTTT. Its translation: CASSLGSSTGELFF.